Listed here are 24 T cell receptor beta chains from one sample, sequenced in a study of blood T cell repertoires in COVID-19. TCRdb keeps only in-frame clones here, not all; method: immunoSEQ multiplex PCR. The table records about 58,000 clones, 88% of them present only once. Sequencing was carried out using peripheral blood. All receptors derive from a woman in her seventies with active COVID-19.

The chain employs TRBV19 and TRBJ1-2; 9 bases line up with TRBD1. Losses at the gene ends were 6 bases for V and 4 bases for J; bases not matched to a gene: 9. Germline V gives CDR1 LNHDA, CDR2 SQIVND (reference sequence). The length of the CDR3 is 15 residues. The CDR3 protein is CASRRQGDSPYGYTF. CDR3 sequence (DNA): TGTGCCAGTAGACGACAGGGGGATTCTCCCTATGGCTACACCTTC.

The J gene is TRBJ2-7, the V gene TRBV4-1; weak D call: TRBD1 (6 bases). V was pared by 4 bases and J by 2 bases, with 15 bases between. The CDR3 consists of 15 residues. Germline CDR1 is MGHRA and CDR2 is YSYEKL. CDR3 protein: CASSRQTGSTYEQYF. CDR3 DNA: TGCGCCAGCAGCCGTCAGACAGGTTCAACCTACGAGCAGTACTTC.

This clone appeared a single time. The chain combines TRBV5-1 with TRBJ2-1; no firm D call. The CDR3 length is 12 residues. CDR1 SGHRS and CDR2 YFSETQ come from the germline V gene. The V gene lost 4 bases and the J gene lost 6 bases, with 8 bases spanning the gap. The CDR3 sequence: CASSAQFNEQFF. The CDR3 coding sequence is TGCGCCAGCAGCGCACAGTTCAATGAGCAGTTCTTC.

This clone was observed a single time. J is TRBJ1-2 and V is TRBV6-5; D is undetermined. Germline-derived CDR1 and CDR2 are MNHEY and SVGAGI. V was trimmed by 5 bases and J by 5 bases, leaving 15 bases between them. The CDR3 is 14 amino acids. The CDR3 loop reads CASSLGLVSYGYTF. CDR3 nucleotides: TGTGCCAGCAGTCTGGGCCTTGTATCTTATGGCTACACCTTC.

This sequence joins TRBV28 and TRBJ1-1, with unresolved D. Germline V gene lookup returns CDR1 MDHEN and CDR2 SYDVKM. Trimming left V 5 bases short and J 5 bases short, with 27 bases between. There are 18 residues in the CDR3. The CDR3 DNA reads TGTGCCAGCAGTCCCCATGGAGGCCCTTCCCTCGGTAAGACTGAAGCTTTCTTT. Its translation is CASSPHGGPSLGKTEAFF.

J is TRBJ2-2 and V is TRBV7-9, with 12 nucleotides matching TRBD2. The V segment lost 1 base and the J segment 7 bases; nucleotides outside the gene matches: 4. This CDR3 contains 16 residues. Germline-derived CDR1 and CDR2 are SEHNR and FQNEAQ (reference sequence). The CDR3 bases are TGTGCCAGCAGCTTAGGGACTAGCGGGATGGGCGGGGAGCTGTTTTTT. It translates to CASSLGTSGMGGELFF.

The chain is built from TRBV2 and TRBJ2-5, with 11 bases fitting TRBD1. Trimming took 7 bases from V and 4 from J; bases not matched to a gene: 2. Germline assignment: CDR1 SNHLY and CDR2 FYNNEI. This CDR3 has 13 residues. The CDR3 spells CASNGQGAETQYF. DNA of the CDR3: TGTGCCAGCAACGGACAGGGGGCAGAGACCCAGTACTTC.

This clone has just one count. In DNA, the CDR3 is TGTGCCAGCAGTGAAGACAGGGGGACAGATACGCAGTATTTT. It encodes CASSEDRGTDTQYF. This chain connects TRBV6-1 to TRBJ2-3; 8 positions agree with TRBD1. CDR3 length: 14 residues. From germline, CDR1 is MNHNS and CDR2 SASEGT. V was pared by 1 base and J by 3 bases, with 0 bases of the junction left unmatched.

The J gene is TRBJ2-1, the V gene TRBV9, with 12 nucleotides matching TRBD2. CDR3 length equals 14 residues. Trimming removed 3 bases from V and 12 bases from J; junction bases left unmatched: 7. Germline V gives CDR1 SGDLS, CDR2 YYNGEE. The CDR3: CASSGTSGTFRQFF. CDR3 coding DNA: TGTGCCAGCAGCGGGACTAGCGGGACTTTTCGGCAGTTCTTC.

The chain's CDR3 is CASSEYGLNEQFF. The DNA for the CDR3 is TGTGCCAGCAGTGAATACGGTCTCAATGAGCAGTTCTTC. The chain has TRBV25-1 and TRBJ2-1; D ambiguous. The CDR3 loop spans 13 amino acids. The germline CDR1 and CDR2 sequences are MGHDK and SYGVNS. Trimming took 0 bases from V and 6 from J, leaving 6 bases between them. The full variable domain, completed using reference TRBV25-1 and TRBJ2-1, is EADIYQTPRYLVIGTGKKITLECSQTMGHDKMYWYQQDPGMELHLIHYSYGVNSTEKGDLSSESTVSRIRTEHFPLTLESARPSHTSQYLCASSEYGLNEQFFGPGTRLTVL.

The rearrangement joins TRBV28 to TRBJ2-2, with D perhaps TRBD1 (6 bases). CDR3 length equals 15 residues. Germline V gives CDR1 MDHEN, CDR2 SYDVKM. V gave up 6 bases and J gave up 4 bases, with 15 bases separating them. CDR3 sequence: CASRTFEGGTGELFF. In DNA form, the CDR3 reads TGTGCCAGCAGGACCTTTGAAGGGGGCACCGGGGAGCTGTTTTTT.

The chain employs TRBV6-4 and TRBJ2-1; possibly TRBD2 for D (6 bases). The CDR3 is 16 residues long. Germline values: CDR1 MRHNA, CDR2 SNTAGT. V lost 0 bases and J lost 4, with 13 bases in between. The CDR3 reads CASSDSPAGLYNEQFF. The CDR3 nucleotides are TGTGCCAGCAGTGACTCTCCAGCGGGCTTATACAATGAGCAGTTCTTC.

The chain recombines TRBV6-5 with TRBJ2-3; the D gene is possibly TRBD1 (5 bases). The germline gives CDR1 MNHEY, CDR2 SVGAGI. This CDR3 is built from 13 residues. V lost 5 bases and J 2 bases, leaving 8 bases between the germline ends. CDR3: CASSRQLTDTQYF. The CDR3 nucleotides are TGTGCCAGCAGTCGACAGCTCACAGATACGCAGTATTTT.

The chain employs TRBV5-1 and TRBJ2-7; D perhaps matches TRBD2 (5 bases). This CDR3 comprises 14 residues. The germline gives CDR1 SGHRS, CDR2 YFSETQ. V was trimmed by 0 bases and J by 6 bases, leaving 13 bases between them. The CDR3 here is CASSLDSVESEQYF. In nucleotides, the CDR3 is TGCGCCAGCAGCTTGGATAGCGTCGAAAGCGAGCAGTACTTC.

The V call is TRBV4-1, the J call TRBJ2-7; a possible D gene is TRBD1 (6 bases). The ends were cut back, 0 bases at V and 4 bases at J, with 22 bases in the middle. CDR3 length: 18 amino acids. Germline CDR1 is MGHRA and CDR2 is YSYEKL. The DNA of the CDR3 is TGCGCCAGCAGCCAAGAACGGACAGAAACTCTTCTATGGTACGAGCAGTACTTC. Residues: CASSQERTETLLWYEQYF.

This chain joins TRBV12-3 or TRBV12-4 and TRBJ2-3; 9 bases map to TRBD2. V lost 7 bases to trimming and J lost 14 bases; unmatched junction nucleotides: 13. CDR3 size: 13 residues. CDR3 nucleotide sequence: TGTGCCAGCAACCAAGCGACCGGGACTAGCTTGTATTTT. Residues: CASNQATGTSLYF.

The CDR3 protein is CASSQRLVSTGELFF. The CDR3 DNA reads as TGTGCCAGCAGCCAACGACTAGTCTCCACCGGGGAGCTGTTTTTT. This chain links TRBV9 with TRBJ2-2; tentative D call: TRBD2 (6 bases). The CDR3 is 15 residues long. The V end lost 4 bases, the J end lost 4 bases, and 14 bases lay between the germline ends. From germline, CDR1 is SGDLS and CDR2 YYNGEE.

The V gene is TRBV30, the J gene TRBJ2-5; TRBD1 matches 11 bases. Germline values: CDR1 GTSNPN, CDR2 SVGIG (reference sequence). Trimming removed 1 base from V and 5 bases from J; junction bases left unmatched: 0. CDR3 size: 13 residues. CDR3 region: CAWSGDRGETQYF. CDR3 in DNA: TGTGCCTGGAGTGGGGACAGGGGGGAGACCCAGTACTTC.

The chain couples TRBV5-1 to TRBJ1-5, with 10 bases lining up with TRBD1. The J segment lost 3 bases and the V segment lost 2 bases, leaving 8 bases of the junction unmatched. There are 17 residues in the CDR3. Germline CDR1 SGHRS, CDR2 YFSETQ. The CDR3 DNA is TGCGCCAGCAGCTTCGGGACAGGGGACGTGGCCAATCAGCCCCAGCATTTT. Residues: CASSFGTGDVANQPQHF.

The rearrangement uses TRBV2 and TRBJ2-7, with D hard to call. There are 14 residues in the CDR3. V lost 6 bases, J lost 4 bases, and 16 bases lay in between. Germline V gene sequence: CDR1 SNHLY, CDR2 FYNNEI. CDR3: CASRPPRQAYEQYF. The CDR3 bases are TGTGCCAGCAGGCCCCCCCGGCAGGCGTACGAGCAGTACTTC.

The chain joins TRBV15 to TRBJ2-5; 10 nucleotides match TRBD2. V was clipped by 4 bases and J by 2 bases; unmatched bases: 16. Germline V gene lookup returns CDR1 LNHNV and CDR2 YYDKDF (reference sequence). CDR3 length: 19 residues. CDR3 sequence: CATSTERLAGWWRQETQYF. CDR3 nucleotides: TGTGCCACCAGCACGGAACGACTAGCGGGTTGGTGGAGGCAAGAGACCCAGTACTTC.

The rearrangement uses TRBV29-1 and TRBJ2-1; weak D call: TRBD1 (8 bases). V lost 6 bases and J 7 bases, leaving 19 bases between the germline ends. The CDR3 runs to 14 residues. Germline CDR1 reads SQVTM; CDR2 reads ANQGSEA. The CDR3 region is CSVGTGGGGNEQFF. CDR3 nucleotides: TGCAGCGTCGGAACAGGGGGAGGGGGAAATGAGCAGTTCTTC.

V is TRBV28 and J is TRBJ1-1; D may be TRBD1 (6 bases). The ends were cut back, 5 bases at V and 0 bases at J, with 10 bases in the middle. Germline V gene lookup returns CDR1 MDHEN and CDR2 SYDVKM. The CDR3 sequence is 14 residues long. The CDR3 reads CASSPRTVNTEAFF. CDR3 nucleotide sequence: TGTGCCAGCAGTCCCCGGACAGTGAACACTGAAGCTTTCTTT. The entire variable domain, with the rest obtained from reference TRBV28 and TRBJ1-1, is as follows: DVKVTQSSRYLVKRTGEKVFLECVQDMDHENMFWYRQDPGLGLRLIYFSYDVKMKEKGDIPEGYSVSREKKERFSLILESASTNQTSMYLCASSPRTVNTEAFFGQGTRLTVV.

The chain recombines TRBV10-2 with TRBJ2-3, with 7 bases fitting TRBD2. CDR3 length: 15 residues. After removal of 8 bases from V and 2 bases from J, the junction contained 10 bases not matched to a gene. The germline gives CDR1 WSHSY, CDR2 SAAADI. The CDR3 spells CASRATRESTDTQYF. In nucleotides, the CDR3 is TGCGCCAGCCGCGCCACGCGGGAGTCCACAGATACGCAGTATTTT.